Below, one T cell receptor beta chain is given with its context. Its antigen is as yet unknown. The sample is drawn from a study of beta chain features in type 1 diabetes. Study-level findings and limits: There was a moderate but significant shortening of TCRB CDR3s in all four CD4+ subsets of Type 1 diabetes patients.

Since all of the isolated RNA was reverse transcribed, expressed TCRB transcripts were what got sequenced. This table comes from immunoSEQ multiplex PCR, and its TCRdb copy is limited to in-frame clones, with some not included. Of about 41,000 clones listed, about 68% were seen once; the top ten hold less than 2%. CD45RO/CCR7/CD25/CD127/CD95/CD27 staining was used to isolate CD4+ naive, central memory, regulatory and stem cell-like memory cells by sorting. This TCR was sampled from a young man with type 1 diabetes. Some clones in this sample may be carry-over from other donors' samples. The sample taken for sequencing was Tregs from blood.

The CDR3 protein is CASSLVLNRHAGELFF. The CDR3 region has the DNA TGTGCCAGCAGTTTGGTCTTGAACAGACACGCCGGGGAGCTGTTTTTT. J is TRBJ2-2 and V is TRBV28; no clear D gene. Germline CDR1 and CDR2: MDHEN and SYDVKM. The CDR3 consists of 16 residues. Deletions cut 3 bases from V and 6 bases from J, with 17 bases between.